This entry describes one T cell receptor (beta chain). The germline CDR1 and CDR2 sequences are SNHLY and FYNNEI. The CDR3 has 13 amino acids. Trimming pared 1 base from V and 3 bases from J, leaving 6 bases between. Clones were sequenced by immunoSEQ multiplex PCR, and TCRdb holds only the in-frame ones, with some missing. The table has 60,000 to 75,000 clones, 84% seen once. This sample is part of a study of OX40 agonist ivuxolimab in advanced cancers. The sample consisted of CD4+ or CD8+ T cells sorted from blood, taken in a trial of the OX40 agonist ivuxolimab. The rearrangement joins TRBV2 to TRBJ2-5, with D possibly TRBD1 on 5 matching bases. This TCR was sampled from an adult with an advanced solid tumor such as melanoma, head and neck, liver or kidney cancer. The CDR3 bases are TGTGCCAGCAGTGAAGTCAGGGAAGAGACCCAGTACTTC. It yields the protein CASSEVREETQYF.